A few counts support the clone carrying this T cell receptor (beta chain). The antigen is undetermined. These data originate in a study of T cells after yellow fever vaccination. Findings and caveats of the study: Booster sampling recovered most clones from primary vaccination (less than 97% CD4, just over 85% CD8). Weaker overall was a secondary response that nonetheless peaked faster, on day 5 versus 15. The CD4 compartment and the CD8 compartment contained a small share of clonotypes in common.

TCR cDNA was made by 5'RACE template switching, adding a universal primer site and UMIs. MiXCR, run by TCRdb on the 5' RACE reads, gives a single entry per CDR3 protein. The profile covers more than 95,000 distinct CDR3 sequences, with 8% to 10% appearing a single time and approximately 39% taken by the ten largest. Trimming shortened V by 0 bases and J by 5 bases, and 6 bases separated the two germline ends. Germline V gene sequence: CDR1 SGHKS, CDR2 YYEKEE (reference sequence). CDR3 length equals 12 residues. The rearrangement links TRBV5-5 to TRBJ2-7; no clear D gene. This clonotype originated in a man between 18 and 35 years old who received the YFV17D yellow fever vaccine. The starting material was CD8+ T cells sorted from PBMCs, obtained on the day of the yellow fever booster vaccination. The CDR3 reads CASSLGTHEQYF. The CDR3 nucleotides are TGTGCCAGCAGCTTGGGGACGCACGAGCAGTACTTC.